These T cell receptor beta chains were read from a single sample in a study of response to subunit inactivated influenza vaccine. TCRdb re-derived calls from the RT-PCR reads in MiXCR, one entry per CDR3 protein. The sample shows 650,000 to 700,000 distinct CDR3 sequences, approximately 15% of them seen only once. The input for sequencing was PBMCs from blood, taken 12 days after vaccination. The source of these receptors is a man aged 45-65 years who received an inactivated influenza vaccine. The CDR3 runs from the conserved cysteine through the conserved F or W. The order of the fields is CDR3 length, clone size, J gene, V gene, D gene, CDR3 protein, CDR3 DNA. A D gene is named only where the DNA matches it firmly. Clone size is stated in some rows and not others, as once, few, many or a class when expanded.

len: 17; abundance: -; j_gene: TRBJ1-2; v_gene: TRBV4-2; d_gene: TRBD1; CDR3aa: CASSQVSGTGGIYGYTF; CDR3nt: TGTGCCAGCAGCCAAGTTTCCGGGACAGGGGGAATCTATGGCTACACCTTC
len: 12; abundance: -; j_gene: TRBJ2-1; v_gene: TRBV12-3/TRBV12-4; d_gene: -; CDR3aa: CASSPDYLPQFF; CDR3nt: TGTGCCAGCAGTCCCGACTACCTTCCGCAGTTCTTC
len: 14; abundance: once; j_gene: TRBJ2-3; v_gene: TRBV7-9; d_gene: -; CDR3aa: CASSLEAGKDTQYF; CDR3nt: TGTGCCAGCAGCTTAGAGGCCGGGAAGGATACGCAGTATTTT
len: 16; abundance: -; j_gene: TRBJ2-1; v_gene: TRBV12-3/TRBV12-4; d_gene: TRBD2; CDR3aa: CASSPLLAGGSYEQFF; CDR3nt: TGTGCCAGCAGTCCCTTACTAGCGGGAGGGAGCTATGAGCAGTTCTTC
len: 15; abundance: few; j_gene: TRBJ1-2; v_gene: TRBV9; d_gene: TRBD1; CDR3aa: CASSVSGQGGYGYTF; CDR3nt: TGTGCCAGCAGCGTCTCGGGACAGGGTGGCTATGGCTACACCTTC
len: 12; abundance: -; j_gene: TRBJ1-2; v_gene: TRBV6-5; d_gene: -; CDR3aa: CASSQRGYGYTF; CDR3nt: TGTGCCAGCAGCCAAAGGGGTTATGGCTACACCTTC
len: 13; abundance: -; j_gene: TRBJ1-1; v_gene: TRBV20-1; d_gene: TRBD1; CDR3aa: CSGFGTVSSEAFF; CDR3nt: TGCAGTGGTTTTGGGACAGTTAGTTCTGAAGCTTTCTTT
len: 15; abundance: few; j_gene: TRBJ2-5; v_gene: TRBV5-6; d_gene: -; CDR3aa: CASTSGRSIKETQYF; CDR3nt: TGTGCCAGCACCTCCGGACGGTCAATAAAAGAGACCCAGTACTTC
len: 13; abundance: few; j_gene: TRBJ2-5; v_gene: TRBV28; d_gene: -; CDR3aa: CASSLVRPETQYF; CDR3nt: TGTGCCAGCAGTCTCGTGAGGCCTGAGACCCAGTACTTC
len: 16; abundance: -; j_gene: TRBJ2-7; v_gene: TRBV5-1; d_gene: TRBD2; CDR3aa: CASSSSGREISYEQYF; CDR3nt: TGCGCCAGCAGCTCATCAGGGCGGGAGATTTCCTACGAGCAGTACTTC
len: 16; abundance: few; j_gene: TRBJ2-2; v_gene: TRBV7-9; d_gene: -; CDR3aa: CASSPNLRLNTGELFF; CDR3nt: TGTGCCAGCAGCCCCAATTTGCGGTTGAACACCGGGGAGCTGTTTTTT
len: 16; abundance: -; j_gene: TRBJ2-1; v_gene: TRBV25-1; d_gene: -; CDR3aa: CASSEFGTAPVDEQFF; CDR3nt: TGTGCCAGCAGTGAATTTGGTACAGCTCCAGTCGATGAGCAGTTCTTC
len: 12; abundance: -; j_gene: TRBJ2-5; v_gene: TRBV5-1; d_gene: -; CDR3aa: CASSLNVQTQYF; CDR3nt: TGCGCCAGCAGCTTGAACGTTCAGACCCAGTACTTC
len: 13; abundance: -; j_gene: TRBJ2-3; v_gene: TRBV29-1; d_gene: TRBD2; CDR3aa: CSVGGRASDTQYF; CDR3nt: TGCAGCGTTGGTGGGAGGGCCTCAGATACGCAGTATTTT
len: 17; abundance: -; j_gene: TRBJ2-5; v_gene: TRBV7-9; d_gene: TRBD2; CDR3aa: CASSLASIAGGGETQYF; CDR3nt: TGTGCCAGCAGCTTAGCGTCCATAGCGGGAGGTGGAGAGACCCAGTACTTC
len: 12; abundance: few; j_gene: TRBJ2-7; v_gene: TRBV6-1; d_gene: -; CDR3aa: CAIRTDRYEQYF; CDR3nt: TGTGCCATACGGACGGACCGCTACGAGCAGTACTTC
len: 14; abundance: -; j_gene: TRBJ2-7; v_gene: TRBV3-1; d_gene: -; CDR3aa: CASSQDRHSYEQYF; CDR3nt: TGTGCCAGCAGCCAAGATCGTCACAGCTACGAGCAGTACTTC
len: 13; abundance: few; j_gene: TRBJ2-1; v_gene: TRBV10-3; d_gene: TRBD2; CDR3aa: CAISGLARNEQFF; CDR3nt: TGTGCCATCAGCGGACTAGCTCGGAATGAGCAGTTCTTC
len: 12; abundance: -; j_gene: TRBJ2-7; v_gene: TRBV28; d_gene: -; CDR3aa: CASSSHRAEQYF; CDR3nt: TGTGCCAGCAGTTCTCACAGGGCGGAGCAGTACTTC
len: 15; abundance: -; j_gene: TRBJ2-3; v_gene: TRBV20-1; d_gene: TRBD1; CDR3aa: CSATRTGESTDTQYF; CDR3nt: TGCAGTGCTACACGAACAGGGGAAAGCACAGATACGCAGTATTTT
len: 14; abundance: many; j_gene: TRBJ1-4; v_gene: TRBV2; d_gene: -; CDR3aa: CASNEGAQEEKLFF; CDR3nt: TGTGCCAGCAATGAAGGGGCTCAGGAAGAAAAACTGTTTTTT
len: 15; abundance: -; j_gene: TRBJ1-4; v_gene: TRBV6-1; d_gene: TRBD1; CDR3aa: CASSPRTGPNEKLFF; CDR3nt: TGTGCCAGCAGTCCCAGGACAGGGCCGAATGAAAAACTGTTTTTT
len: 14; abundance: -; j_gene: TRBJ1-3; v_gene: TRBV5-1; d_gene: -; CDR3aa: CASAAGYSGNTIYF; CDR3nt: TGCGCCAGCGCGGCAGGGTACTCTGGAAACACCATATATTTT
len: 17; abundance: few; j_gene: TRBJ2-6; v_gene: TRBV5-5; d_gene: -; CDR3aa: CASSLAEGNSGANVLTF; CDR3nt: TGTGCCAGCAGCTTGGCGGAGGGTAACTCTGGGGCCAACGTCCTGACTTTC
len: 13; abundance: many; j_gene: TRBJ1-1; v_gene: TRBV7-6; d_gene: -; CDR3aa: CASSPNYNTEAFF; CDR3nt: TGTGCCAGCAGCCCGAATTACAACACTGAAGCTTTCTTT
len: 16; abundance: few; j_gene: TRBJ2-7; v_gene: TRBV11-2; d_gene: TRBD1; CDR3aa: CASSLVSGTGAYEQYF; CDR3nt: TGTGCCAGCAGCTTAGTATCTGGGACAGGCGCTTACGAGCAGTACTTC
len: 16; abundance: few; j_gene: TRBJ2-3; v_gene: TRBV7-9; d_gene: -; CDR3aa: CASSPPLQRRTDTQYF; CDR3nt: TGTGCCAGCAGCCCCCCCCTACAGCGAAGGACAGATACGCAGTATTTT
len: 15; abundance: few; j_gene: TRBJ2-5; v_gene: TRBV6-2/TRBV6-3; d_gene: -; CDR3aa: CASRIAGGGQETQYF; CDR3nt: TGTGCCAGCAGGATCGCAGGGGGGGGACAAGAGACCCAGTACTTC
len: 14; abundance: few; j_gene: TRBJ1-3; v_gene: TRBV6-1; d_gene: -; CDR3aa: CASGLTGSGNTIYF; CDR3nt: TGTGCCAGCGGTCTTACAGGATCTGGAAACACCATATATTTT
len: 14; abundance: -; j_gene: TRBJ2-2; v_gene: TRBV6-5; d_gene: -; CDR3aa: CASSYDWATGELFF; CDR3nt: TGTGCCAGCAGTTACGATTGGGCTACCGGGGAGCTGTTTTTT
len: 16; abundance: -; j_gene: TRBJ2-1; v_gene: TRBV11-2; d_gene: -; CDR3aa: CASSLELASVHNEQFF; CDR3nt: TGTGCCAGCAGCTTAGAACTAGCAAGTGTCCACAATGAGCAGTTCTTC
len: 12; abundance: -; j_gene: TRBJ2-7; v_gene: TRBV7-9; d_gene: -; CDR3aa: CASRGVAYEQYF; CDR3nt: TGTGCCTCCAGGGGGGTAGCTTACGAGCAGTACTTC
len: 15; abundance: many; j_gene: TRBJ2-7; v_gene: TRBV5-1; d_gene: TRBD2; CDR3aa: CASSLRTSGGGEQYF; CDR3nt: TGCGCCAGCAGCTTAAGGACTAGCGGCGGGGGCGAGCAGTACTTC
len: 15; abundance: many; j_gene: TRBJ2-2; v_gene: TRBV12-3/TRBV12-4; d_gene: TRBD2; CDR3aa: CASFPGGLNTGELFF; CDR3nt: TGTGCCAGCTTTCCGGGGGGGCTGAACACCGGGGAGCTGTTTTTT
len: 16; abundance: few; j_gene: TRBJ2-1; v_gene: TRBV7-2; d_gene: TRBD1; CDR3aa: CASSPLRGQSYNEQFF; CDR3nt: TGTGCCAGCAGCCCGCTCAGGGGGCAGTCCTACAATGAGCAGTTCTTC
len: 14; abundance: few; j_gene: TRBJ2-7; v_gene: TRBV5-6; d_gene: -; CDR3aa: CASSGPGPSYEQYF; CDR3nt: TGTGCCAGCAGCGGACCGGGTCCCTCCTACGAGCAGTACTTC
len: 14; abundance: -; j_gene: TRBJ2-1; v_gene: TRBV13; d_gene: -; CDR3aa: CASSLALEYNEQFF; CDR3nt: TGTGCCAGCAGCTTAGCACTAGAGTACAATGAGCAGTTCTTC
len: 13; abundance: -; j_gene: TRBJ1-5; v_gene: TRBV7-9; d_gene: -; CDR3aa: CASSYTRDQPQHF; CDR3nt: TGTGCCAGCAGCTATACTAGGGATCAGCCCCAGCATTTT
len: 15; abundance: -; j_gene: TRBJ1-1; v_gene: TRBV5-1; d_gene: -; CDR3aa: CASSRTSGGNTEAFF; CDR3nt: TGCGCCAGCAGCCGAACGAGCGGGGGGAACACTGAAGCTTTCTTT
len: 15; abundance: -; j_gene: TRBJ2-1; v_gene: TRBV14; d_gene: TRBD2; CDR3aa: CASSQGTSPYNEQFF; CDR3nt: TGTGCCAGCAGCCAGGGGACTAGCCCTTACAATGAGCAGTTCTTC
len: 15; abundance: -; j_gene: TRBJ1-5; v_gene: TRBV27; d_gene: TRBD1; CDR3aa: CASRPTGGASQPQHF; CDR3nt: TGTGCCAGCAGACCGACAGGGGGCGCTTCCCAGCCCCAGCATTTT
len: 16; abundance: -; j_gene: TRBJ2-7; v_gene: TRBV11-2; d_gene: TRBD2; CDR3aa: CASSLDPGTSRYEQYF; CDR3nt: TGTGCCAGCAGCTTAGACCCCGGGACTAGCCGCTACGAGCAGTACTTC
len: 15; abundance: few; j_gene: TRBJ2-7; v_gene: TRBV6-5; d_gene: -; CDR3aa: CASSLVARPSYEQYF; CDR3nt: TGTGCCAGCAGTTTGGTAGCCCGGCCTTCTTACGAGCAGTACTTC
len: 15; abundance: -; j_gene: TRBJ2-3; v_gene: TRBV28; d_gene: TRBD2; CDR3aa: CASSLVAGGQDTQYF; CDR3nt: TGTGCCAGCAGTCTGGTAGCGGGGGGTCAGGATACGCAGTATTTT
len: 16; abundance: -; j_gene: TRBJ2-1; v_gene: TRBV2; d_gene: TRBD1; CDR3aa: CASSGQDRTNYNEQFF; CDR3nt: TGTGCCAGCAGCGGACAGGACAGAACCAATTACAATGAGCAGTTCTTC
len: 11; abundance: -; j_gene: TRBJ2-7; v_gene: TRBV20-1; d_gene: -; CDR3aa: CGAKSGYEQYF; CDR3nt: TGCGGGGCGAAATCGGGGTACGAGCAGTACTTC
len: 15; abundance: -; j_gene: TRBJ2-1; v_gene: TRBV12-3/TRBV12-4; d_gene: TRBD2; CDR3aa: CASSFERLAGVEQFF; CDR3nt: TGTGCCAGCAGTTTTGAAAGGCTAGCGGGAGTTGAGCAGTTCTTC
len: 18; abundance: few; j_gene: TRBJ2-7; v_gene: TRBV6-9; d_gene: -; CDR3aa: CASSLDREVASYSYEQYF; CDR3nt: TGTGCCAGCAGCCTAGACCGGGAAGTTGCATCCTACTCCTACGAGCAGTACTTC
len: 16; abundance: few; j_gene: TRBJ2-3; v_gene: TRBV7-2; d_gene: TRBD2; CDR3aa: CASSLAAGGGTDTQYF; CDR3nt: TGTGCCAGCAGCTTAGCGGCGGGAGGAGGTACAGATACGCAGTATTTT
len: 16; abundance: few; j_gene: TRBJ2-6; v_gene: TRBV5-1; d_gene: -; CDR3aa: CASSSYLGAGANVLTF; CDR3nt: TGCGCCAGCAGCTCGTACTTAGGAGCTGGGGCCAACGTCCTGACTTTC
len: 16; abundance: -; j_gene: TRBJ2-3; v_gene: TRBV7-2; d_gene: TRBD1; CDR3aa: CASSHGDRSSTDTQYF; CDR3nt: TGTGCCAGCAGCCATGGGGACAGGAGTAGCACAGATACGCAGTATTTT
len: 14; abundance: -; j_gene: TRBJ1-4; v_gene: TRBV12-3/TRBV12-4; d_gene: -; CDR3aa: CASSLFGGNEKLFF; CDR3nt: TGTGCCAGCAGTTTATTCGGCGGTAATGAAAAACTGTTTTTT
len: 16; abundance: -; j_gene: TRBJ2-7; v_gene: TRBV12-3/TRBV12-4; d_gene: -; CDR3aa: CASSLGLGPSVDEQYF; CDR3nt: TGTGCCAGCAGTTTGGGGTTGGGACCGTCGGTGGACGAGCAGTACTTC